Below are 2 T cell receptor beta chains sequenced from a single sample in a study of OX40 agonist ivuxolimab in advanced cancers. Profiled with immunoSEQ multiplex PCR; TCRdb holds only in-frame clones, not every one. The data contain 50,000 to 60,000 clones, more than 75% of them singletons. The material sequenced was CD4+ or CD8+ T cells sorted from blood, taken in a trial of the OX40 agonist ivuxolimab. Receptors were obtained from an adult with an advanced solid tumor such as melanoma, head and neck, liver or kidney cancer.

This chain links TRBV7-6 with TRBJ2-7, with TRBD1 as a possible D gene (6 bases). This CDR3 has 16 residues. CDR1 is SGHVS, CDR2 FNYEAQ, per germline. With 0 bases removed from V and 0 bases from J, the gap between germline ends came to 12 bases. Here the CDR3 reads CASSLAARGTSYEQYF. CDR3 in DNA: TGTGCCAGCAGCTTAGCGGCCAGGGGCACCTCCTACGAGCAGTACTTC.

The rearrangement joins TRBV6-6 to TRBJ1-1; 11 positions agree with TRBD1. Looked up from germline, CDR1 is MNHNY and CDR2 is SVGAGI (reference sequence). CDR3 length: 16 amino acids. V was pared by 6 bases and J by 4 bases, with 10 bases of the junction left unmatched. CDR3 sequence: CASRAGQGATGTEAFF. The DNA for the CDR3 is TGTGCCAGCAGAGCCGGACAGGGGGCGACGGGCACTGAAGCTTTCTTT.